The clone carrying this T cell receptor (beta chain) has more than one count but fewer than ten. Its cognate antigen is unknown. The data originate from a study of a mutant IDH1 vaccine in newly diagnosed glioma. CDR3 length: 16 amino acids. Germline-derived CDR1 and CDR2 are KGHSH and LQKENI. Losses at the gene ends were 3 bases for V and 0 bases for J; bases not matched to a gene: 5. Specified time point: week 35, safety follow-up. The vaccine gave 300 ug of a 20-mer mutant IDH1 peptide subcutaneously per dose. Data came from immunoSEQ multiplex PCR; TCRdb stores just in-frame clones and leaves some out. The sample has some 47,000 clones, 81% seen once.

This receptor was obtained from a woman aged 40 to 50 with glioma. Some clones in this sample may be carry-over from other donors' samples. Sequences were derived from PBMCs, sampled from a glioma patient whose treatment included an IDH1 peptide vaccine. This chain uses TRBV18 with TRBJ1-1; TRBD1 matches at 9 bases. The CDR3 here is CASSPGTGSLNTEAFF. CDR3 sequence (DNA): TGTGCCAGCTCACCCGGGACAGGGTCTCTGAACACTGAAGCTTTCTTT.